A single sample gave rise to the 29 T cell receptor beta chains below, sequenced in a study of control samples from healthy donors and cancer patients. This table comes from immunoSEQ multiplex PCR, and its TCRdb copy is limited to in-frame clones, with some not included. The table lists 70,000 to 80,000 clones, about 80% of them singletons, with roughly 16% in the top ten. The sample comprised blood. Receptor source: a man over 45 in good health.

The rearrangement links TRBV18 to TRBJ1-1; D remains unclear. Germline CDR1 KGHSH, CDR2 LQKENI. This CDR3 contains 11 residues. Between the trimmed V and J ends, which lost 6 bases and 5 bases, there was a span of 7 bases. For the CDR3, the DNA is TGTGCCAGCTCGCCGGTAACTGAAGCTTTCTTT. Translating gives CASSPVTEAFF.

The chain employs TRBV5-1 and TRBJ2-5; no reliable D call. The CDR3 length is 14 residues. The germline V and J ends were trimmed by 0 bases and 1 base, with 7 bases remaining between them. Germline V gene sequence: CDR1 SGHRS, CDR2 YFSETQ. In DNA form, the CDR3 reads TGCGCCAGCAGCTTGGAGGGCGTCCAAGAGACCCAGTACTTC. It translates to CASSLEGVQETQYF.

This clone has more than one count but fewer than ten. The genes are TRBV28 and TRBJ1-1; D is possibly TRBD1 (5 bases). With 3 bases removed from V and 0 bases from J, the gap between germline ends came to 14 bases. There are 16 residues in the CDR3. CDR1 MDHEN and CDR2 SYDVKM come from the germline V gene. The DNA of the CDR3 is TGTGCCAGCAGTTTCCGATTACCGACAGTGAACACTGAAGCTTTCTTT. Translation: CASSFRLPTVNTEAFF.

This clone was seen more than once but under ten times. The chain carries TRBV4-1 and TRBJ2-7; TRBD2 matches 8 bases. Germline CDR1 is MGHRA and CDR2 is YSYEKL. The CDR3 spans 15 residues. V shed 5 bases, J shed 0 bases, and the junction held 6 bases outside the gene matches. CDR3 bases: TGCGCCAGCAGCTATTCTAGCGGGCCCTCCTACGAGCAGTACTTC. Encoded protein: CASSYSSGPSYEQYF.

J is TRBJ2-1 and V is TRBV13; D is unclear. V was shortened by 4 bases and J by 5 bases, with 12 bases between the two germline ends. Germline V gene sequence: CDR1 PRHDT, CDR2 FYEKMQ (reference sequence). This CDR3 contains 14 residues. CDR3 DNA: TGTGCCAGCAGCTCCATCCTCTATAACAATGAGCAGTTCTTC. Residues: CASSSILYNNEQFF.

The V gene is TRBV12-3 or TRBV12-4, the J gene TRBJ2-5, with D uncertain. The CDR3 sequence is 13 residues long. The V gene lost 3 bases and the J gene lost 5 bases, with 10 bases spanning the gap. CDR3 nucleotides: TGTGCCAGCAGTTTCGGGTATCGGGAGACCCAGTACTTC. It encodes CASSFGYRETQYF.

The rearrangement uses TRBV6-2 or TRBV6-3 and TRBJ1-1; 7 bases are shared with TRBD1. The length of the CDR3 is 14 residues. The ends lost 5 bases at V and 0 bases at J; junction bases unmatched: 3. In germline, CDR1 is MNHEY, CDR2 SVGEGT. The CDR3 coding sequence is TGTGCCAGCAGTCGAGGGACAGTGAACACTGAAGCTTTCTTT. Its translation is CASSRGTVNTEAFF.

The rearrangement joins TRBV6-2 or TRBV6-3 to TRBJ2-1; 9 bases align to TRBD2. CDR1 and CDR2 from the germline V gene are MNHEY and SVGEGT. V lost 2 bases, J lost 7 bases, and 12 bases stayed unmatched. The CDR3 spans 17 residues. CDR3 coding DNA: TGTGCCAGCAGTTACGCCCGACTGGGCGGGAGGGCGAATGAGCAGTTCTTC. Translating it yields CASSYARLGGRANEQFF.

The genes are TRBV5-1 and TRBJ2-3, with 10 bases matching TRBD1. The CDR3 length is 16 residues. Germline V gene lookup returns CDR1 SGHRS and CDR2 YFSETQ. Unmatched junction bases numbered 10, after V lost 4 bases and J lost 5 bases. This CDR3 is CASSLDRGRPEDTQYF. The CDR3 DNA reads as TGCGCCAGCAGCCTTGACAGGGGGCGCCCGGAAGATACGCAGTATTTT. Looking up the rest from reference TRBV5-1 and TRBJ2-3 gives the full variable domain: KAGVTQTPRYLIKTRGQQVTLSCSPISGHRSVSWYQQTPGQGLQFLFEYFSETQRNKGNFPGRFSGRQFSNSRSEMNVSTLELGDSALYLCASSLDRGRPEDTQYFGPGTRLTVL.

J is TRBJ1-1 and V is TRBV30; D remains unclear. V lost 2 bases to trimming and J lost 2 bases, with 12 bases between them. Germline-derived CDR1 and CDR2 are GTSNPN and SVGIG (reference sequence). The CDR3 sequence is 14 residues long. The CDR3 coding sequence is TGTGCCTGGAGTACTACAAGACCTAACACTGAAGCTTTCTTT. The encoded protein is CAWSTTRPNTEAFF.

The chain combines TRBV7-2 with TRBJ1-1; 7 bases align to TRBD1. After removal of 5 bases from V and 6 bases from J, the junction contained 9 bases not matched to a gene. CDR1 is SGHTA and CDR2 is FQGNSA in the germline V gene. The CDR3 spans 14 residues. For the CDR3, the DNA is TGTGCCAGCAGCGACCCGACAGGGAAGTCTGAAGCTTTCTTT. Amino acids: CASSDPTGKSEAFF.

The chain uses TRBV11-3 and TRBJ2-3; D is unclear. The CDR3 is 12 amino acids. Trimming removed 5 bases at V and 5 bases at J, with 8 bases between. Germline CDR1 and CDR2: SGHNT and YENEEA. The CDR3 here is CASSRTKDTQYF. In nucleotides, the CDR3 is TGTGCCAGCAGCCGTACGAAAGATACGCAGTATTTT.

This clone was seen only a few times. This chain uses TRBV4-3 with TRBJ1-2; D may be TRBD1 (6 bases). Germline CDR1 LGHNA, CDR2 YSLEER. This CDR3 is 14 amino acids long. V dropped 0 bases and J dropped 3 bases, with 8 bases sitting between them. This CDR3 reads CASSQDRGYYGYTF. CDR3 coding DNA: TGCGCCAGCAGCCAAGATAGGGGGTACTATGGCTACACCTTC.

The chain couples TRBV7-2 to TRBJ2-3, with 11 bases aligning to TRBD2. CDR1 and CDR2 (germline): SGHTA, FQGNSA. The CDR3 totals 16 residues. The V segment lost 4 bases and the J segment 3 bases; nucleotides outside the gene matches: 6. The chain's CDR3 is CASSSVAGGPTDTQYF. The CDR3 DNA reads TGTGCCAGCAGCTCCGTAGCGGGAGGGCCTACAGATACGCAGTATTTT.

The table lists this clone with a few counts. This chain links TRBV18 with TRBJ1-3; D not certain. The germline gives CDR1 KGHSH, CDR2 LQKENI. There are 16 residues in the CDR3. The V end was cut by 2 bases, the J end by 0 bases, with 11 bases between. The CDR3 bases are TGTGCCAGCTCACCAGGAGGGCCACTCTCTGGAAACACCATATATTTT. Protein: CASSPGGPLSGNTIYF.

The genes are TRBV3-1 (or the pseudogene TRBV3-2) and TRBJ2-7; weak D call: TRBD2 (7 bases). Trimming stripped 4 bases from V and 3 bases from J, with 19 bases between. Germline V CDR1 and CDR2: LGHDT, YNNKEL (reference sequence). The CDR3 is 16 amino acids. CDR3 loop: CASSRSGGGTNYEQYF. CDR3 DNA sequence: TGTGCCAGCAGCCGCTCGGGGGGCGGGACTAACTACGAGCAGTACTTC.

The rearrangement joins TRBV6-1 to TRBJ1-2; D might be TRBD1 (6 bases). V was shortened by 1 base and J by 5 bases, with 8 bases between the two germline ends. Germline assignment: CDR1 MNHNS and CDR2 SASEGT. The length of the CDR3 is 13 residues. This CDR3 is CASSEEGVYGYTF. In DNA form, the CDR3 reads TGTGCCAGCAGTGAAGAGGGGGTATATGGCTACACCTTC.

The genes are TRBV7-9 and TRBJ2-3, with D perhaps matching TRBD1 or TRBD2 (5 bases each). V shed 5 bases and J shed 0 bases, with 12 bases lying between them. Germline-derived CDR1 and CDR2 are SEHNR and FQNEAQ (reference sequence). The CDR3 has 15 residues. The CDR3 loop reads CASSPGTGSTDTQYF. The DNA for the CDR3 is TGTGCCAGCAGCCCCGGGACGGGAAGCACAGATACGCAGTATTTT.

This sequence joins TRBV18 and TRBJ2-7, with D unresolved. Trimming shortened V by 0 bases and J by 2 bases, and 8 bases separated the two germline ends. This CDR3 has 14 amino acids. CDR1 and CDR2 (germline): KGHSH, LQKENI. CDR3 residues: CASSPPSRTYEQYF. The DNA for the CDR3 is TGTGCCAGCTCACCACCGTCCAGGACCTACGAGCAGTACTTC.

V usage is TRBV28 and J usage is TRBJ2-1, with 8 bases matching TRBD2. The CDR3 runs to 16 residues. Germline CDR1 is MDHEN and CDR2 is SYDVKM. With V trimmed by 5 bases and J by 5 bases, 11 bases remained unmatched. CDR3 region: CASSRAGAGVNNEQFF. DNA of the CDR3: TGTGCCAGCAGTCGCGCTGGAGCGGGAGTAAACAATGAGCAGTTCTTC. Looking up the rest from reference TRBV28 and TRBJ2-1 gives the full variable domain: DVKVTQSSRYLVKRTGEKVFLECVQDMDHENMFWYRQDPGLGLRLIYFSYDVKMKEKGDIPEGYSVSREKKERFSLILESASTNQTSMYLCASSRAGAGVNNEQFFGPGTRLTVL.

This chain joins TRBV15 and TRBJ2-1; D may correspond to TRBD1 or TRBD2 (5 bases each). Trimming shortened V by 3 bases and J by 5 bases, and 23 bases separated the two germline ends. The V gene's germline CDR1 is LNHNV and CDR2 YYDKDF (reference sequence). The CDR3 is 18 amino acids. Here the CDR3 DNA reads TGTGCCACCAGCAGTAGCGTTTTTGGGGCAGGGTACCACAATGAGCAGTTCTTC. Translated, it gives CATSSSVFGAGYHNEQFF.

V gene TRBV3-1 (or the pseudogene TRBV3-2) combines with J gene TRBJ2-3; 11 nucleotides match TRBD2. Germline values: CDR1 LGHDT, CDR2 YNNKEL (reference sequence). The CDR3 is made up of 15 amino acids. J gave up 2 bases and V 6 bases, and 4 bases lay outside the gene matches. In DNA form, the CDR3 reads TGTGCCAGCAGTCAGACTAGCGGGGCCACAGATACGCAGTATTTT. Protein sequence: CASSQTSGATDTQYF.

The genes are TRBV18 and TRBJ1-2, with D uncertain. This CDR3 region has 12 residues. Germline-derived CDR1 and CDR2 are KGHSH and LQKENI. Trimming left V 4 bases short and J 13 bases short, with 16 bases between. The CDR3 nucleotides are TGTGCCAGCTCACTACCCGGGAGGGAACTCACCTTC. Translated: CASSLPGRELTF. Looking up the rest from reference TRBV18 and TRBJ1-2 gives the full variable domain: NAGVMQNPRHLVRRRGQEARLRCSPMKGHSHVYWYRQLPEEGLKFMVYLQKENIIDESGMPKERFSAEFPKEGPSILRIQQVVRGDSAAYFCASSLPGRELTFGSGTRLTVV.

The rearrangement joins TRBV10-2 to TRBJ2-1, with 14 nucleotides matching TRBD2. The CDR3 sequence is 14 residues long. The J segment lost 9 bases and the V segment lost 5 bases, leaving 3 bases of the junction unmatched. Looked up from germline, CDR1 is WSHSY and CDR2 is SAAADI. The DNA for the CDR3 is TGCGCCAGCAGTACCGGGACTAGCGGGGGTGAGCAGTTCTTC. It translates to CASSTGTSGGEQFF.

This clone appeared a few times. The chain employs TRBV7-7 and TRBJ1-2; the D gene is possibly TRBD1 (5 bases). This CDR3 has 13 residues. The V end lost 6 bases, the J end lost 4 bases, and 12 bases lay between the germline ends. Per the germline V gene, CDR1 is SSHAT and CDR2 is FNYEAQ (reference sequence). CDR3 region: CASSDGGGYGYTF. The CDR3 DNA reads TGTGCCAGCAGTGACGGGGGAGGCTATGGCTACACCTTC.

The CDR3: CASSNTGYGYTF. CDR3 DNA: TGTGCCAGCAGTAACACAGGGTATGGCTACACCTTC. The genes are TRBV6-5 and TRBJ1-2; D is possibly TRBD1 (6 bases). This CDR3 has 12 amino acids. Germline V CDR1 and CDR2: MNHEY, SVGAGI. The V gene lost 5 bases and the J gene lost 5 bases, with 9 bases spanning the gap.

The chain carries TRBV6-2 or TRBV6-3 and TRBJ2-7; 14 bases agree with TRBD2. This CDR3 spans 18 amino acids. J was trimmed by 2 bases and V by 0 bases; bases with no gene match: 6. Per germline, CDR1 MNHEY and CDR2 SVGEGT. CDR3 DNA sequence: TGTGCCAGCAGTTACTCGACTAGCGGGAGGGCCCTCGCCTACGAGCAGTACTTC. Its translation: CASSYSTSGRALAYEQYF.

The CDR3 region has the DNA TGTGCCAGCAGGCGGGGGTCCTACACAGATACGCAGTATTTT. Amino acid sequence: CASRRGSYTDTQYF. This chain joins TRBV7-8 and TRBJ2-3; 7 nucleotides match TRBD2. The CDR3 spans 14 residues. Trimming removed 6 bases from V and 2 bases from J; junction bases left unmatched: 5. Germline V lookup: CDR1 SGHVS, CDR2 FQNEAQ.

This chain joins TRBV6-5 and TRBJ2-7; perhaps TRBD1 as D (6 bases). V was shortened by 2 bases and J by 0 bases, with 14 bases between the two germline ends. Germline loops: CDR1 MNHEY, CDR2 SVGAGI. The CDR3 spans 16 residues. The DNA of the CDR3 is TGTGCCAGCAGTTACGGTAGGACAGTCAGCTCCTACGAGCAGTACTTC. Protein: CASSYGRTVSSYEQYF.